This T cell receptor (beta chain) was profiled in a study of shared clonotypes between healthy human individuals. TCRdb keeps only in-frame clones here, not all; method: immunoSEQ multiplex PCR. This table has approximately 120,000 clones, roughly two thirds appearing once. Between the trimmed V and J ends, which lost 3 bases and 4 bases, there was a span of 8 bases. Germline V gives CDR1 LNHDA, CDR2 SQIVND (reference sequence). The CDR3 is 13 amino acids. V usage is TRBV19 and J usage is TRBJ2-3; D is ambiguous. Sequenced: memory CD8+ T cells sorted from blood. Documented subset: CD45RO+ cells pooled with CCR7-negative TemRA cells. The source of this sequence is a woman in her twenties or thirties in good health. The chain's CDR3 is CASSIGLADTQYF. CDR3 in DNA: TGTGCCAGTAGTATTGGCCTGGCAGATACGCAGTATTTT.